The T cell receptor (beta chain) under discussion was sequenced for a study of T-cell memory formation after mild COVID-19. Study conclusions and caveats: The second-wave clones peaking on day 37 were not confirmed as SARS-CoV-2-specific. The study found balanced CD4/CD8 in clones contracting day 15 to 85 and a CD4+ lean in later expanders.

From the 5' RACE reads, TCRdb called clonotypes with MiXCR, one entry per CDR3 protein. The sample has 250,000 to 350,000 distinct CDR3 sequences, around 16% seen once. As regards this clonotype: Its antigen is currently unknown.

The sequenced sample consisted of PBMCs or a T cell subset sorted from them (not recorded which). The TCR comes from a man between 18 and 35 years old who had mild COVID-19 (a few samples of this study predate the infection). Cell type and time point are not known.

Here the CDR3 DNA reads TGCAGTGCCAAGCAGGGGACGAATTCACCCCTCCACTTT. Translated, it gives CSAKQGTNSPLHF. The rearrangement joins TRBV20-1 to TRBJ1-6; possibly TRBD1 for D (6 bases). The CDR3 spans 13 residues. Between the trimmed V and J ends, which lost 6 bases and 7 bases, there was a span of 13 bases. The germline CDR1 and CDR2 sequences are DFQATT and SNEGSKA (reference sequence).